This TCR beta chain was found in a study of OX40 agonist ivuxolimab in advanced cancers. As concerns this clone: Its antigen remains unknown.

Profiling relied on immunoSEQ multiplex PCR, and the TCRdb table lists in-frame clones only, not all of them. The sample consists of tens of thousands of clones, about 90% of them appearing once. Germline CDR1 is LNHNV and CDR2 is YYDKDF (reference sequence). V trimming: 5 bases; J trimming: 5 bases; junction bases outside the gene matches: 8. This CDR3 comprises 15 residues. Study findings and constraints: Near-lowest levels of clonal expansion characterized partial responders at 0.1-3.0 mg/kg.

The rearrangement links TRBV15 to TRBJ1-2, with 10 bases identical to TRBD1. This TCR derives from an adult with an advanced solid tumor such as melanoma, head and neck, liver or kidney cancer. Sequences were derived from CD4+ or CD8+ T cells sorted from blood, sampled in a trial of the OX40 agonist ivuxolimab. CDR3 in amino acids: CATSRTGTGVYGYTF. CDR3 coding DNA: TGTGCCACCAGCCGTACCGGGACAGGGGTTTATGGCTACACCTTC.